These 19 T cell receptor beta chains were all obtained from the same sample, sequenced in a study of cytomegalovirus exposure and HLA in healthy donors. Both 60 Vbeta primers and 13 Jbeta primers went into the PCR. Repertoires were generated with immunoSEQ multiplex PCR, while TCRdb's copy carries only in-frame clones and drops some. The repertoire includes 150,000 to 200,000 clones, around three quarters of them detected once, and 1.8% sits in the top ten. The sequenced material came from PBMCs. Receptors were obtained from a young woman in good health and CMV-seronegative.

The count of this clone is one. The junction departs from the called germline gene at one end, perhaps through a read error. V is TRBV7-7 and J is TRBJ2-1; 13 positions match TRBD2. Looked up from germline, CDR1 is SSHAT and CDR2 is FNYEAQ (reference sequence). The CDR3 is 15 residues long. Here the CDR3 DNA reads TGTGCTAGCAGCCAGGGACTAGCGGGATCGTATGAGCAGTTCTTC. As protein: CASSQGLAGSYEQFF.

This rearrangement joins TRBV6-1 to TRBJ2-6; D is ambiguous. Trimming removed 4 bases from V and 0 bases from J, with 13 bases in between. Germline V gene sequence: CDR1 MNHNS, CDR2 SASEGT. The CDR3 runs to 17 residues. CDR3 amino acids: CASSVGPGGSGANVLTF. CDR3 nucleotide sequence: TGTGCCAGCAGTGTGGGCCCCGGTGGCTCTGGGGCCAACGTCCTGACTTTC.

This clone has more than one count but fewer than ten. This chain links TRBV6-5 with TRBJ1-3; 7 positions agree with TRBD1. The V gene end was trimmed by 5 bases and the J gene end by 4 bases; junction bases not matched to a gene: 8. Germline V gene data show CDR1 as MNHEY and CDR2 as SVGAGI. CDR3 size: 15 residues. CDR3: CASSQQGWTGNTIYF. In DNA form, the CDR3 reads TGTGCCAGCAGTCAACAGGGGTGGACGGGAAACACCATATATTTT.

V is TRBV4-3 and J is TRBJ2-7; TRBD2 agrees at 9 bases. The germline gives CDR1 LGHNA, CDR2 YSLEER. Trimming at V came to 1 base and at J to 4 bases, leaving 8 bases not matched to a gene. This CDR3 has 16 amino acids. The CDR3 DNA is TGCGCCAGCAGCCAAGCTCTGAGCGGGAGGACTTACGAGCAGTACTTC. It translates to CASSQALSGRTYEQYF.

CDR3: CASSQLSGPDGNTIYF. CDR3 nucleotide sequence: TGTGCCAGCAGCCAACTTTCAGGGCCAGATGGAAACACCATATATTTT. The chain joins TRBV4-2 to TRBJ1-3; a weak D match, TRBD1 (5 bases). Germline CDR1 reads LGHNA; CDR2 reads YNFKEQ. The CDR3 covers 16 residues. V lost 2 bases and J lost 3, with 14 bases in between.

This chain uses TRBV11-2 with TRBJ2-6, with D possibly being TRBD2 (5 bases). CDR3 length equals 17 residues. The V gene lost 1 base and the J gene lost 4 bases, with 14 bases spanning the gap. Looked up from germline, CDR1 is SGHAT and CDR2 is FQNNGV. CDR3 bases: TGTGCCAGCAGCTTAGGCGGTCGAGGGAGCGGGGCCAACGTCCTGACTTTC. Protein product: CASSLGGRGSGANVLTF.

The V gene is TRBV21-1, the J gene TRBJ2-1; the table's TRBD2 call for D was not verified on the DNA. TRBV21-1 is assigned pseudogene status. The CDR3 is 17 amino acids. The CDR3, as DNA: TGTGCCAGCAGCAAAGCCCCACTAGCGGGGCAATACAATGAGCAGTTCTTC. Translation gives CASSKAPLAGQYNEQFF.

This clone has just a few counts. CDR3 in amino acids: CASSSRGGPYEQYF. CDR3 DNA sequence: TGTGCCAGCAGCTCTCGCGGGGGGCCCTACGAGCAGTACTTC. This chain joins TRBV11-2 and TRBJ2-7; TRBD2 matches 8 bases. This CDR3 has 14 amino acids. Trimming took 4 bases from V and 2 from J; bases not matched to a gene: 4. CDR1 and CDR2 (germline): SGHAT, FQNNGV.

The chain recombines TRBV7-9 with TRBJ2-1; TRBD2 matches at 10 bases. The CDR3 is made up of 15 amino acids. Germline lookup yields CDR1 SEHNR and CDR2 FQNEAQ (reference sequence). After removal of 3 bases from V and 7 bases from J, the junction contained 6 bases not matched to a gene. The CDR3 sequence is CASSFPSGGANEQFF. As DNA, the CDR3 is TGTGCCAGCAGCTTCCCGAGCGGGGGGGCGAATGAGCAGTTCTTC.

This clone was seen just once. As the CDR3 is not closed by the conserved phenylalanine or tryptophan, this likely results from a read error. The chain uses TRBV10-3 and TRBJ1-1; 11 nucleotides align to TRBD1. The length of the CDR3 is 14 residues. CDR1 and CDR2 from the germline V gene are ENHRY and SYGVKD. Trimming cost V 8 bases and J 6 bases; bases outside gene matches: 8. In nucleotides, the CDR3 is TGTGCCATCCGGGACAGGGGGGAACCCCCTGAAGCTTTCGTT. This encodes CAIRDRGEPPEAFV.

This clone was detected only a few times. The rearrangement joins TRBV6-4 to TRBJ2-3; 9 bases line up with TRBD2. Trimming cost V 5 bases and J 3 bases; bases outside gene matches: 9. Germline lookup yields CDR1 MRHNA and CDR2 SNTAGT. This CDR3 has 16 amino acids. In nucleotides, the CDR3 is TGTGCCAGCAGTTACTTAGCGGGAGATGGGACAGATACGCAGTATTTT. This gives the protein CASSYLAGDGTDTQYF.

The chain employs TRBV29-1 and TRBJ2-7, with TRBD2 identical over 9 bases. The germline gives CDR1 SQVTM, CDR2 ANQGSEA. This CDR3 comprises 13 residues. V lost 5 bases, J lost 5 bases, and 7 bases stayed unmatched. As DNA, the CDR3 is TGCAGCGTTCGTAGCGGGAGTAGGGACGAGCAGTACTTC. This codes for CSVRSGSRDEQYF.

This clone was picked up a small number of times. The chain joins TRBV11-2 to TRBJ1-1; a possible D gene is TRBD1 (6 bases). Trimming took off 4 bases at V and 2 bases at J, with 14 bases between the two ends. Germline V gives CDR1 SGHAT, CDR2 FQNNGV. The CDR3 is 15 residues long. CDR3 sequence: CASSSDSRLNTEAFF. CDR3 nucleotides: TGTGCCAGCAGCTCGGACAGTAGATTAAACACTGAAGCTTTCTTT.

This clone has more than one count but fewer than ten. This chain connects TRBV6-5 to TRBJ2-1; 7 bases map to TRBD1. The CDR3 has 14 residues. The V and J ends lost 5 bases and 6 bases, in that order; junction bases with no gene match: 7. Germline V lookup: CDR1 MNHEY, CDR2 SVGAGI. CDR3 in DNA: TGTGCCAGCAGTGGCCGACAGGGTTCCAATGAGCAGTTCTTC. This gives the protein CASSGRQGSNEQFF.

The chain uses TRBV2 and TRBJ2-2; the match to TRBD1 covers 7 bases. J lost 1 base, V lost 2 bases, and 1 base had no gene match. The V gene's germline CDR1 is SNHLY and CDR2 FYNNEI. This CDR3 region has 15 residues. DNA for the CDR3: TGTGCCAGCAGTGAAAGACAGGGGAACACCGGGGAGCTGTTTTTT. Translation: CASSERQGNTGELFF.

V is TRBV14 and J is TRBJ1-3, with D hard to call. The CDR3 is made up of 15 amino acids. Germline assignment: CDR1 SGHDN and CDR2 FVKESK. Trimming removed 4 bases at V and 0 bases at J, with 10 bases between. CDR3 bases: TGTGCCAGCAGCCGGCAACCGCACTCTGGAAACACCATATATTTT. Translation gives CASSRQPHSGNTIYF.

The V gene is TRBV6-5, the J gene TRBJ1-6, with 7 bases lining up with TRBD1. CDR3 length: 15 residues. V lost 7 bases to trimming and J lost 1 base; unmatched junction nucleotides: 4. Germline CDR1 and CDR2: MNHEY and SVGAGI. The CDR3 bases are TGTGCCAGCAAGGAGGACAGGTCCTATAATTCACCCCTCCACTTT. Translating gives CASKEDRSYNSPLHF.

CDR3 sequence: CASSSGLYGYTF. DNA of the CDR3: TGTGCCAGTAGTTCGGGACTCTATGGCTACACCTTC. V is TRBV19 and J is TRBJ1-2; a weak D match, TRBD1 (5 bases). Germline CDR1 is LNHDA and CDR2 is SQIVND (reference sequence). This CDR3 spans 12 amino acids. The V gene lost 5 bases and the J gene lost 4 bases, with 8 bases spanning the gap. Full variable domain (outside the CDR3, taken from reference TRBV19 and TRBJ1-2): DGGITQSPKYLFRKEGQNVTLSCEQNLNHDAMYWYRQDPGQGLRLIYYSQIVNDFQKGDIAEGYSVSREKKESFPLTVTSAQKNPTAFYLCASSSGLYGYTFGSGTRLTVV.

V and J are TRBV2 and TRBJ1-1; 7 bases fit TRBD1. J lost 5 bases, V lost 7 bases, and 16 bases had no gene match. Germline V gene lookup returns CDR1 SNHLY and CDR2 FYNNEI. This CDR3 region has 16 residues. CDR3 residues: CASMADRASGATEAFF. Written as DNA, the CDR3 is TGTGCCAGCATGGCCGACAGGGCCTCCGGAGCAACTGAAGCTTTCTTT.